The T cell receptor beta chain described here comes from a study of control samples from healthy donors and cancer patients. Produced via immunoSEQ multiplex PCR; TCRdb's table is partial and in-frame only. This table has over 70,000 clones, around nine tenths appearing once. The CDR3 is made up of 15 amino acids. The V gene's germline CDR1 is SNHLY and CDR2 FYNNEI. V lost 6 bases and J lost 3, with 15 bases in between. The origin of this receptor is a woman aged 50 to 60 with colorectal cancer. The V call is TRBV2, the J call TRBJ1-5, with D uncertain. Sequencing was done on a sample of PBMCs. The CDR3 DNA reads TGTGCCAGCAGGGAGTCGTTTGGTGTCAATCAGCCCCAGCATTTT. As protein: CASRESFGVNQPQHF.